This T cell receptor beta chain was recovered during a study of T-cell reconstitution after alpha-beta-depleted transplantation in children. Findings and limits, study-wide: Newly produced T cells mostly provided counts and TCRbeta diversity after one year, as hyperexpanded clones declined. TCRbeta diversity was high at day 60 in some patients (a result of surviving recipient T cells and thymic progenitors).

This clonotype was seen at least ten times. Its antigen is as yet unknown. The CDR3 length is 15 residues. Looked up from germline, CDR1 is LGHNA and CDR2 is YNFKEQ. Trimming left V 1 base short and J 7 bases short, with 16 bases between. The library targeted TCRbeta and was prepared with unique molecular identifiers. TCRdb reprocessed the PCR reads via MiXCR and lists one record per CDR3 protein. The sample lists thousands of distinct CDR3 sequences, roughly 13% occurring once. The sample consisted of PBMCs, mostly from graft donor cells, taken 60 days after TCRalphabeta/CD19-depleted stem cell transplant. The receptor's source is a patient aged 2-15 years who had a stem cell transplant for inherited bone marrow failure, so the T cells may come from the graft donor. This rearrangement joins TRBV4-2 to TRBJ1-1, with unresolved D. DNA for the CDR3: TGTGCCAGCAGCCAAGCACAGTGGTTTGGTGATGAAGCTTTCTTT. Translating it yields CASSQAQWFGDEAFF.